A single sample is the source of the 27 T cell receptor beta chains below, sequenced in a study of shared clonotypes between healthy human individuals. Profiling relied on immunoSEQ multiplex PCR, and the TCRdb table lists in-frame clones only, not all of them. Among about 380,000 clones listed, around 96% were seen once. The sample was memory CD8+ T cells sorted from blood. As to subset: CD45RO+ cells pooled with CCR7-negative TemRA cells. Receptors were obtained from a man between 25 and 39 years old in good health.

V gene TRBV11-3 combines with J gene TRBJ2-3, with 7 nucleotides matching TRBD1. V was clipped by 4 bases and J by 6 bases; unmatched bases: 7. CDR1 is SGHNT and CDR2 is YENEEA in the germline V gene. The CDR3 loop spans 14 amino acids. The CDR3 sequence is CASSSGTDGDTQYF. CDR3 nucleotide sequence: TGTGCCAGCAGCTCCGGGACAGACGGGGATACGCAGTATTTT.

This rearrangement joins TRBV5-1 to TRBJ2-7; 7 nucleotides line up with TRBD1. This CDR3 region has 15 residues. The germline gives CDR1 SGHRS, CDR2 YFSETQ. The V and J ends lost 0 bases and 2 bases, in that order; junction bases with no gene match: 5. The CDR3 region has the DNA TGCGCCAGCAGCTTGGTGGGACAGACAGCCTACGAGCAGTACTTC. Translation gives CASSLVGQTAYEQYF.

The V call is TRBV6-5, the J call TRBJ2-1; D is perhaps TRBD2 (5 bases). The V gene's germline CDR1 is MNHEY and CDR2 SVGAGI. The CDR3 covers 15 residues. V was clipped by 4 bases and J by 7 bases, with 17 bases between them. CDR3 amino acids: CASSSLGLERNEQFF. CDR3 nucleotide sequence: TGTGCCAGCAGTTCTCTAGGACTGGAAAGGAATGAGCAGTTCTTC.

The rearrangement uses TRBV10-3 and TRBJ2-7; D perhaps matches TRBD2 (5 bases). V lost 0 bases and J 2 bases, leaving 8 bases between the germline ends. The CDR3 sequence is 14 residues long. Germline CDR1 is ENHRY and CDR2 is SYGVKD. CDR3 amino acids: CAISESRAPYEQYF. The CDR3 DNA reads TGTGCCATCAGTGAGTCGAGGGCCCCCTACGAGCAGTACTTC.

The genes are TRBV7-3 and TRBJ2-1, with a weak D call TRBD2 (6 bases). Germline CDR1 and CDR2: SGHTA and FQGTGA. Trimming took off 5 bases at V and 2 bases at J, with 13 bases between the two ends. This CDR3 comprises 15 residues. For the CDR3, the DNA is TGTGCCAGCAGCGCGGGACTGATGGCCTACAATGAGCAGTTCTTC. Protein: CASSAGLMAYNEQFF. Supplemented by reference TRBV7-3 and TRBJ2-1, the full variable domain reads GAGVSQTPSNKVTEKGKYVELRCDPISGHTALYWYRQSLGQGPEFLIYFQGTGAADDSGLPNDRFFAVRPEGSVSTLKIQRTERGDSAVYLCASSAGLMAYNEQFFGPGTRLTVL.

This chain links TRBV7-9 with TRBJ2-3; D is possibly TRBD2 (6 bases). This CDR3 is built from 12 residues. CDR1 is SEHNR and CDR2 is FQNEAQ in the germline V gene (reference sequence). Trimming shortened V by 11 bases and J by 6 bases, and 15 bases separated the two germline ends. CDR3 amino acids: CAVSGLGDTQYF. CDR3 bases: TGTGCCGTCTCGGGACTTGGGGATACGCAGTATTTT. The full variable domain, in which reference TRBV7-9 and TRBJ2-3 provide the parts outside the CDR3, is DTGVSQNPRHKITKRGQNVTFRCDPISEHNRLYWYRQTLGQGPEFLTYFQNEAQLEKSRLLSDRFSAERPKGSFSTLEIQRTEQGDSAMYLCAVSGLGDTQYFGPGTRLTVL.

The chain is built from TRBV5-4 and TRBJ2-5; TRBD2 matches 12 bases. The CDR3 is 16 residues long. Germline V gene data show CDR1 as SGHNT and CDR2 as YYREEE (reference sequence). V lost 4 bases to trimming and J lost 5 bases; unmatched junction nucleotides: 9. CDR3 region: CASSPMTSGRQETQYF. CDR3 nucleotide sequence: TGTGCCAGCAGCCCGATGACTAGCGGGAGACAGGAGACCCAGTACTTC.

The rearrangement uses TRBV5-1 and TRBJ2-2; D is undetermined. CDR3 length: 15 amino acids. Germline CDR1 and CDR2: SGHRS and YFSETQ. The V end was cut by 0 bases, the J end by 1 base, with 7 bases between. Here the CDR3 DNA reads TGCGCCAGCAGCTTGGCAATGGGGAACACCGGGGAGCTGTTTTTT. Residues: CASSLAMGNTGELFF. The full variable domain, completed using reference TRBV5-1 and TRBJ2-2, is KAGVTQTPRYLIKTRGQQVTLSCSPISGHRSVSWYQQTPGQGLQFLFEYFSETQRNKGNFPGRFSGRQFSNSRSEMNVSTLELGDSALYLCASSLAMGNTGELFFGEGSRLTVL.

This chain uses TRBV6-5 with TRBJ2-3, with 10 nucleotides matching TRBD2. Trimming cost V 6 bases and J 4 bases; bases outside gene matches: 4. The CDR3 has 14 amino acids. Germline lookup yields CDR1 MNHEY and CDR2 SVGAGI. The chain's CDR3 is CASSPSGRPDTQYF. The CDR3 bases are TGTGCCAGCAGCCCTAGCGGGAGACCAGATACGCAGTATTTT.

J is TRBJ2-1 and V is TRBV7-2, with 12 bases identical to TRBD2. Germline lookup yields CDR1 SGHTA and CDR2 FQGNSA. This CDR3 has 18 residues. V shed 2 bases and J 2 bases; nucleotides not matched to a gene: 7. For the CDR3, the DNA is TGTGCCAGCAGCTTATTGTCCCTAGCGGGAGGGCCCTACAATGAGCAGTTCTTC. Translated, it gives CASSLLSLAGGPYNEQFF.

Comment on this clone: This same CDR3 is encoded by further DNA sequences in the sample. V and J are TRBV20-1 and TRBJ2-1, with no clear D. Germline values: CDR1 DFQATT, CDR2 SNEGSKA (reference sequence). This CDR3 is 11 amino acids long. With 3 bases removed from V and 1 base from J, the gap between germline ends came to 1 base. The CDR3 coding sequence is TGCAGTGCTAGTTCCTACAATGAGCAGTTCTTC. Protein sequence: CSASSYNEQFF.

The V and J genes are TRBV18 and TRBJ2-3; TRBD1 matches 9 bases. There are 15 residues in the CDR3. The V and J ends lost 2 bases and 4 bases, in that order; junction bases with no gene match: 4. CDR1 is KGHSH and CDR2 is LQKENI in the germline V gene. The CDR3 loop reads CASSPYRTGADTQYF. The CDR3 nucleotides are TGTGCCAGCTCACCATATAGGACAGGGGCAGATACGCAGTATTTT. The entire variable domain, with the rest obtained from reference TRBV18 and TRBJ2-3, is as follows: NAGVMQNPRHLVRRRGQEARLRCSPMKGHSHVYWYRQLPEEGLKFMVYLQKENIIDESGMPKERFSAEFPKEGPSILRIQQVVRGDSAAYFCASSPYRTGADTQYFGPGTRLTVL.

The chain links TRBV4-1 to TRBJ2-3, with D perhaps TRBD2 (5 bases). Trimming pared 1 base from V and 10 bases from J, leaving 12 bases between. The CDR3 has 13 residues. In germline, CDR1 is MGHRA, CDR2 YSYEKL. In nucleotides, the CDR3 is TGCGCCAGCAGCCAAGTAGTTAGCGCAGCGCAGTATTTT. Its translation: CASSQVVSAAQYF.

The chain recombines TRBV6-6 with TRBJ2-1; no clear D. From germline, CDR1 is MNHNY and CDR2 SVGAGI (reference sequence). Trimming took 8 bases from V and 1 from J, leaving 18 bases between them. There are 16 residues in the CDR3. CDR3 nucleotides: TGTGCCAGCGGTCCAAATTTCGGCCCTTCCTACAATGAGCAGTTCTTC. This translates into CASGPNFGPSYNEQFF.

The rearrangement joins TRBV27 to TRBJ2-2; a weak D match, TRBD2 (5 bases). The CDR3 runs to 12 residues. V lost 6 bases and J 6 bases, leaving 8 bases between the germline ends. CDR1 MNHEY and CDR2 SMNVEV come from the germline V gene (reference sequence). The CDR3 coding sequence is TGTGCCAGCAGACGGGGATCCGGGGAGCTGTTTTTT. This encodes CASRRGSGELFF.

The chain couples TRBV5-5 to TRBJ1-1, with D perhaps matching TRBD1 (5 bases). Germline CDR1 and CDR2: SGHKS and YYEKEE (reference sequence). V was shortened by 4 bases and J by 4 bases, with 11 bases between the two germline ends. This CDR3 contains 13 residues. CDR3 residues: CASSVRVGTEAFF. The CDR3 DNA sequence: TGTGCCAGCAGCGTCAGGGTAGGCACTGAAGCTTTCTTT.

The rearrangement uses TRBV28 and TRBJ2-7, with TRBD2 as a possible D gene (6 bases). CDR1 and CDR2 (germline): MDHEN, SYDVKM. The CDR3 is 14 residues long. Trimming removed 7 bases at V and 3 bases at J, with 16 bases between. For the CDR3, the DNA is TGTGCCAGCACGACGATAGCGGACTACTACGAGCAGTACTTC. Translating gives CASTTIADYYEQYF.

The genes are TRBV5-1 and TRBJ1-4; D not resolved. Trimming left V 0 bases short and J 3 bases short, with 6 bases between. Germline values: CDR1 SGHRS, CDR2 YFSETQ. The CDR3 contains 14 residues. Written as DNA, the CDR3 is TGCGCCAGCAGCTTGGGGAGCCCTAATGAAAAACTGTTTTTT. Its protein product is CASSLGSPNEKLFF.

V is TRBV2 and J is TRBJ1-4; weak D call: TRBD1 (6 bases). Germline assignment: CDR1 SNHLY and CDR2 FYNNEI. The CDR3 totals 15 residues. Trimming removed 4 bases from V and 6 bases from J, with 15 bases in between. CDR3: CASSGVKGGYEKLFF. The CDR3 nucleotides are TGTGCCAGCAGTGGAGTCAAAGGGGGTTATGAAAAACTGTTTTTT.

The chain carries TRBV7-9 and TRBJ1-2; D unresolved. The V end was cut by 1 base, the J end by 4 bases, with 7 bases between. The V gene's germline CDR1 is SEHNR and CDR2 FQNEAQ (reference sequence). The CDR3 covers 13 residues. The CDR3 nucleotides are TGTGCCAGCAGCTTAGGGGTGGTCTATGGCTACACCTTC. This codes for CASSLGVVYGYTF.

The chain uses TRBV7-3 and TRBJ2-3, with a tentative D call TRBD2 (7 bases). V gave up 5 bases and J gave up 2 bases, with 17 bases separating them. Germline CDR1 SGHTA, CDR2 FQGTGA. CDR3 length equals 16 residues. The CDR3 DNA sequence: TGTGCCAGCAGCCCAACAGGGAGGGCCGTCACAGATACGCAGTATTTT. Its translation: CASSPTGRAVTDTQYF.

The chain has TRBV5-4 and TRBJ2-1; 13 nucleotides match TRBD2. The CDR3 is 16 residues long. The V segment lost 4 bases and the J segment 6 bases; nucleotides outside the gene matches: 7. Per the germline V gene, CDR1 is SGHNT and CDR2 is YYREEE (reference sequence). The CDR3 loop is CASSPPTSGRANEQFF. The CDR3 nucleotides read TGTGCCAGCAGCCCCCCCACTAGCGGGAGGGCCAATGAGCAGTTCTTC.

The table lists this clone with a count of one. The V gene is TRBV2, the J gene TRBJ1-1; D gene uncertain. Between the trimmed V and J ends, which lost 4 bases and 2 bases, there was a span of 2 bases. The CDR3 consists of 11 residues. Looked up from germline, CDR1 is SNHLY and CDR2 is FYNNEI. The CDR3 DNA sequence: TGTGCCAGCAGTGTTAACACTGAAGCTTTCTTT. It encodes CASSVNTEAFF. Together with reference TRBV2 and TRBJ1-1, the CDR3 gives the full variable domain: EPEVTQTPSHQVTQMGQEVILRCVPISNHLYFYWYRQILGQKVEFLVSFYNNEISEKSEIFDDQFSVERPDGSNFTLKIRSTKLEDSAMYFCASSVNTEAFFGQGTRLTVV.

This chain links TRBV18 with TRBJ1-1, with 7 bases fitting TRBD1. CDR1 and CDR2 (germline): KGHSH, LQKENI. The CDR3 is made up of 14 amino acids. After removal of 4 bases from V and 1 base from J, the junction contained 3 bases not matched to a gene. In DNA, the CDR3 is TGTGCCAGCTCACAGGGGGCCAAGAACACTGAAGCTTTCTTT. This codes for CASSQGAKNTEAFF.

A single count supports this clone. This chain links TRBV27 with TRBJ2-1; D might be TRBD2 (6 bases). Trimming left V 6 bases short and J 8 bases short, with 14 bases between. This CDR3 is built from 13 residues. Germline V gene data show CDR1 as MNHEY and CDR2 as SMNVEV (reference sequence). CDR3 residues: CASSPWGRHEQFF. CDR3 bases: TGTGCCAGCAGCCCATGGGGGAGGCATGAGCAGTTCTTC.

The DNA of the CDR3 is TGTGCCAGCAGCTTATTCCAATCTGGGGCCAACGTCCTGACTTTC. Amino acid sequence: CASSLFQSGANVLTF. The chain couples TRBV7-9 to TRBJ2-6, with no clear D. The CDR3 loop spans 15 amino acids. V was cut by 2 bases and J by 1 base, with 6 bases left in between. Germline loops: CDR1 SEHNR, CDR2 FQNEAQ (reference sequence).

The J gene is TRBJ2-1, the V gene TRBV6-5; D may be TRBD2 (6 bases). V dropped 4 bases and J dropped 2 bases, with 12 bases sitting between them. The germline V gene has CDR1 MNHEY and CDR2 SVGAGI. The CDR3 has 15 amino acids. The DNA of the CDR3 is TGTGCCAGCAGTTCCGGACTAAGCCCCTACAATGAGCAGTTCTTC. Protein: CASSSGLSPYNEQFF.